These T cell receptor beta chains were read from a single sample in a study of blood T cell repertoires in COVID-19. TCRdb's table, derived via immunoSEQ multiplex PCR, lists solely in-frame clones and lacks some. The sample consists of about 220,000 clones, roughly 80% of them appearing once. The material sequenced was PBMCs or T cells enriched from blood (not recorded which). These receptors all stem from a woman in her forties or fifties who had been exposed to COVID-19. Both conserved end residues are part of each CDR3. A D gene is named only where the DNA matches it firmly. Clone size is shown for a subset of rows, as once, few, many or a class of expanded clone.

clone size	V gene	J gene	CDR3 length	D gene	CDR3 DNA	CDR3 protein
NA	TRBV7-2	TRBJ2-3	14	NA	TGTGCCAGCAGCTTTACGGGACTGCAGGGCACGCAGTATTTT	CASSFTGLQGTQYF
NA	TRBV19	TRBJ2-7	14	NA	TGTGCCAGTAGTATAAACTCCATCTCCTACGAGCAGTACTTC	CASSINSISYEQYF
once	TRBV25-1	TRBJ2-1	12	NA	TGTGCCAGCAGTTCCAATTACAATGAGCAGTTCTTC	CASSSNYNEQFF
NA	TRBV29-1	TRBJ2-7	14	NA	TGCAGCGTCCAACCGGGGGTGGGGGACTACGAGCAGTACTTC	CSVQPGVGDYEQYF
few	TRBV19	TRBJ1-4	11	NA	TGTGCCAGCTGTGGACAGGAAAAACTGTTTTTT	CASCGQEKLFF
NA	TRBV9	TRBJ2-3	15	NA	TGTGCCAGCAGCGTGGATAGCTCTCGCACAGATACGCAGTATTTT	CASSVDSSRTDTQYF
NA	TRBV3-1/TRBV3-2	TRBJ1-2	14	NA	TGTGCCAGCAGCCAGACCACAGTTAACTATGGCTACACCTTC	CASSQTTVNYGYTF
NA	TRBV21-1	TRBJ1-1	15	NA	TGTGCCAGCAGCTCTTCGGGACATCGGAACACTGAAGCTTTCTTT	CASSSSGHRNTEAFF
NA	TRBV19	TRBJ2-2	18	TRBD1	TGTGCCAGTAGTCGCTTAGGACAGGGCAGTGCGGACACCGGGGAGCTGTTTTTT	CASSRLGQGSADTGELFF
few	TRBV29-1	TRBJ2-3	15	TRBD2	TGCAGCGTTCCCCTAGCGGGGCGACGCACAGATACGCAGTATTTT	CSVPLAGRRTDTQYF
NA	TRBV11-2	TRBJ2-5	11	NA	TGTGCCAGCAGCGGAGGGGAGACCCAGTACTTC	CASSGGETQYF
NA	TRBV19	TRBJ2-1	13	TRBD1	TGTGCCAGTAGAGAGGGACAGTACAATGAGCAGTTCTTC	CASREGQYNEQFF
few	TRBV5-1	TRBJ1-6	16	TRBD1	TGCGCCAGCAGCTTCGGACAGGGAATCTCTAATTCACCCCTCCACTTT	CASSFGQGISNSPLHF
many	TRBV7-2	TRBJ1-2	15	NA	TGTGCCAGCAGCTTAGTAGGGGCATCCCTTAGCGGCTACACCTTC	CASSLVGASLSGYTF
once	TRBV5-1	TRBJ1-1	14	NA	TGCGCCAGCAGCCCCGGGAGGATGCACACTGAAGCTTTCTTT	CASSPGRMHTEAFF
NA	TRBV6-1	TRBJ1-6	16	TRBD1	TGTGCCAGCAGTGAACCCCGGGGACAGCGAAATTCACCCCTCCACTTT	CASSEPRGQRNSPLHF
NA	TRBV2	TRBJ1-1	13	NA	TGTGCCAGCAGTGGGGGCCGGGGGACTGAAGCTTTCTTT	CASSGGRGTEAFF
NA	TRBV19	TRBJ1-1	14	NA	TGTGCCAGTAGTATAGGATTCGAACAGACTGAAGCTTTCTTT	CASSIGFEQTEAFF
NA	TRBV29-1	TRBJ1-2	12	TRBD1	TGCAGCGGAGAGACAGGGAACTATGGCTACACCTTC	CSGETGNYGYTF
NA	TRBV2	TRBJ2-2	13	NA	TGTGCCAGCATGGGGCAGCCTGCCGGGGAGCTGTTTTTT	CASMGQPAGELFF
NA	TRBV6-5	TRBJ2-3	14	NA	TGTGCCACCCTTCCGGGACTGAGCACAGATACGCAGTATTTT	CATLPGLSTDTQYF
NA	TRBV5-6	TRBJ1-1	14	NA	TGTGCCAGCAGCTTGCCCCAGATGAACACTGAAGCTTTCTTT	CASSLPQMNTEAFF
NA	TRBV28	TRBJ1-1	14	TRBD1	TGTGCCAGCAGTGTAGACAGGGGATACACTGAAGCTTTCTTT	CASSVDRGYTEAFF
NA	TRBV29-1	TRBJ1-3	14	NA	TGCAGCGCCAACACAGGCCTTTCTGGAAACACCATATATTTT	CSANTGLSGNTIYF
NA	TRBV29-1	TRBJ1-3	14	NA	TGCAGCGTACAGGGCCCGGGGAGTGGAAACACCATATATTTT	CSVQGPGSGNTIYF
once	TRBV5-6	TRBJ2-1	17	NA	TGTGCCAGCAGCGACGCCGGGACAAGGTCTACCTACAATGAGCAGTTCTTC	CASSDAGTRSTYNEQFF
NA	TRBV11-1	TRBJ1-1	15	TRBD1	TGTGCCAGCAGCTTAGAAGGGCAGGGGGGAACTGAAGCTTTCTTT	CASSLEGQGGTEAFF
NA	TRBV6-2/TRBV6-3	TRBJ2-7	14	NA	TGTGCCAGCAGTTCGAGCCAAGCCTTATACGAGCAGTACTTC	CASSSSQALYEQYF
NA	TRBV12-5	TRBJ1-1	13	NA	TGTGCTAGTGGTTTCGAGGCTGGCACTGAAGCTTTCTTT	CASGFEAGTEAFF
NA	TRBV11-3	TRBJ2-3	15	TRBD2	TGTGCCAGCAGCTTAGGGGGGGGTCGCACAGATACGCAGTATTTT	CASSLGGGRTDTQYF
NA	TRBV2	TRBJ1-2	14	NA	TGTGCCAGCAGGCCTCGGGACACTGTTCATGGCTACACCTTC	CASRPRDTVHGYTF
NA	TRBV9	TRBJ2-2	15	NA	TGTGCCAGCAGTCTCAAGGGTGGGGCCACCGGGGAGCTGTTTTTT	CASSLKGGATGELFF
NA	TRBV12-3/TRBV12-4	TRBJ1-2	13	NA	TGTGCCACGGGGAGGAGGGCGGGCTATGGCTACACCTTC	CATGRRAGYGYTF
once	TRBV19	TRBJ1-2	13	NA	TGTGCCAGTAGCCACAGGTCTAACTATGGCTACACCTTC	CASSHRSNYGYTF
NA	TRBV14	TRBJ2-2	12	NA	TGTGCCAGCAGTTGGCACACCGGGGAGCTGTTTTTT	CASSWHTGELFF
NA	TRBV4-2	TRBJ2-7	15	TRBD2	TGTGCCAGCAGCCAAGACCTAGCGGGGAGCTACGAGCAGTACTTC	CASSQDLAGSYEQYF
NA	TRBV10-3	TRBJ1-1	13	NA	TGTGCCATCAGGGACAGTCCTCATACTGAAGCTTTCTTT	CAIRDSPHTEAFF
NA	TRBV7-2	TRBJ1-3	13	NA	TGTGCCAGCAGCCCTCAGGTGGGAAACACCATATATTTT	CASSPQVGNTIYF
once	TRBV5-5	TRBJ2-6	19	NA	TGTGCCAGCAGCTTCATCTTTGGCAGCGAAAACTCTGGGGCCAACGTCCTGACTTTC	CASSFIFGSENSGANVLTF
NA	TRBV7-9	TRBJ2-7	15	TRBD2	TGTGCCAGCAGTCCGGGACTAGAGTCAACCTTGGAGCAGTACTTC	CASSPGLESTLEQYF
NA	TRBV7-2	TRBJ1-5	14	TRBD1	TGTGCCAGCAACAGAGGGGGCAGCAATCAGCCCCAGCATTTT	CASNRGGSNQPQHF
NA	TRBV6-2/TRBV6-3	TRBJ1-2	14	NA	TGTGCCAGCAGCCGGACCGACAGTAACTATGGCTACACCTTC	CASSRTDSNYGYTF
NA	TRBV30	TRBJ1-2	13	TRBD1	TGTGCCTGGAGTAGGGACAGGGCTGGGGGCTACACCTTC	CAWSRDRAGGYTF
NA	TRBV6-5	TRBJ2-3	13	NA	TGTGCCAGCAGTTACGCAGGGACAGATACGCAGTATTTT	CASSYAGTDTQYF
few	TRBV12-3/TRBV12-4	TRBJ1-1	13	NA	TGTGCCAGCAGTTTAAGGGGGAACACTGAAGCTTTCTTT	CASSLRGNTEAFF
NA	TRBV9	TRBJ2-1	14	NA	TGTGCCAGCAGCCCCCAAAGGGGTAGGGATGAGCAGTTCTTC	CASSPQRGRDEQFF
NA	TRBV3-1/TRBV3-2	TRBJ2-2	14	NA	TGTGCCAGCAGCCAAGATATTCACACCGGGGAGCTGTTTTTT	CASSQDIHTGELFF
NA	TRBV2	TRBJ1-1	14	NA	TGTGCCAGCGGAGGTAGGGCAACGAACACTGAAGCTTTCTTT	CASGGRATNTEAFF
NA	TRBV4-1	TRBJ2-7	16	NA	TGCGCCAGCAGCCAAGTGCGGGGGCCTAGCTCCTACGAGCAGTACTTC	CASSQVRGPSSYEQYF
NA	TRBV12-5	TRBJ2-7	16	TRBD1	TGTGCTAGTGGTGTCGCCGGGACAGGAGGGACCTACGAGCAGTACTTC	CASGVAGTGGTYEQYF
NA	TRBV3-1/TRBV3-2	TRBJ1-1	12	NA	TGTGCCAGCAGACGGGGAGACACTGAAGCTTTCTTT	CASRRGDTEAFF
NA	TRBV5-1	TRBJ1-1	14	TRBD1	TGCGCCAGCAGCTTGGGCAGGGGGAATACTGAAGCTTTCTTT	CASSLGRGNTEAFF
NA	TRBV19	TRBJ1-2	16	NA	TGTGCCAGTAGTTCAGTATCCCGCAGGGGACACTATGGCTACACCTTC	CASSSVSRRGHYGYTF
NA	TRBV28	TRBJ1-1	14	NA	TGTGCCAGCATCACACCAGGGGATTGGGCTGAAGCTTTCTTT	CASITPGDWAEAFF
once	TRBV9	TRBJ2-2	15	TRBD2	TGTGCCAGCAGCGAGACTAGCGGGGGGTCGGGGGAGCTGTTTTTT	CASSETSGGSGELFF
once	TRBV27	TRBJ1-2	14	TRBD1	TGTGCCAGCAGTCAGGACAGGTTTGACTATGGCTACACCTTC	CASSQDRFDYGYTF
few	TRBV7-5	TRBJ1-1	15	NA	TGTGCCAGAAGCCCGGGACAGGGGGATAACACTGAAGCTTTCTTT	CARSPGQGDNTEAFF